The sequence of this T cell receptor beta chain was determined in a study of beta chain features in type 1 diabetes. Study details: In all, 107,917,701 sorted cells from all samples were analyzed.

There are a few counts of this clone. Its specificity is not known. A sort by CD45RO/CCR7/CD25/CD127/CD95/CD27 yielded CD4+ naive, central memory, regulatory and stem cell-like memory cells. Expressed TCRB transcripts got sequenced, as all isolated RNA was reverse transcribed. Naive, central memory and regulatory T cell samples averaged roughly 3.5 million immunoSEQ reads each. Profiling relied on immunoSEQ multiplex PCR, and the TCRdb table lists in-frame clones only, not all of them. The data contain about 370,000 clones, roughly 9.8% of them singletons. General observations from the study: Lower insertion and higher deletion counts appeared at VDJ junctions in type 1 diabetes patients. Moderately but significantly shorter TCRB CDR3s were found in Type 1 diabetes patients in all four CD4+ subsets.

The CDR3 is made up of 15 amino acids. V lost 0 bases, J lost 3 bases, and 2 bases stayed unmatched. The germline V gene encodes CDR1 SGDLS and CDR2 YYNGEE. This chain links TRBV9 with TRBJ2-1, with 8 positions matching TRBD2. Sequencing used central memory CD4+ T cells from blood. The TCR sequence derives from a man aged 25-40 years with type 1 diabetes. This chain's CDR3 is CASSVGTSIYNEQFF. CDR3 DNA: TGTGCCAGCAGCGTAGGGACTAGCATCTACAATGAGCAGTTCTTC.